This TCR beta chain comes out of a study of blood T cell repertoires in COVID-19. Study as a whole: Researchers got acute and convalescent COVID-19 samples from the United States, Italy and Spain. PBMCs, B-cell-depleted T cells, or T cells were the source of the cDNA or gDNA that made up the material.

Per the original data handling: Amplified reference gene primers provided the basis for estimating nucleated cell counts. Using immunoSEQ multiplex PCR, the repertoire was profiled, and TCRdb retains in-frame clones only, with some absent. V, J and clone size derive from that table, while D and trimming were established from the DNA sequence. The table lists some 100,000 clones, approximately 85% of them singletons. This TCR came from a woman between 55 and 75 years old with acute or convalescent COVID-19. Sequencing was performed on peripheral blood.

CDR3 region: CASSRGHGEAAFF. As DNA, the CDR3 is TGTGCCAGCAGTCGGGGACACGGAGAAGCAGCTTTCTTT. The chain links TRBV2 to TRBJ1-1, with D possibly being TRBD1 (6 bases). Germline values: CDR1 SNHLY, CDR2 FYNNEI. The CDR3 is 13 residues long. The V end was cut by 5 bases, the J end by 10 bases, with 17 bases between.